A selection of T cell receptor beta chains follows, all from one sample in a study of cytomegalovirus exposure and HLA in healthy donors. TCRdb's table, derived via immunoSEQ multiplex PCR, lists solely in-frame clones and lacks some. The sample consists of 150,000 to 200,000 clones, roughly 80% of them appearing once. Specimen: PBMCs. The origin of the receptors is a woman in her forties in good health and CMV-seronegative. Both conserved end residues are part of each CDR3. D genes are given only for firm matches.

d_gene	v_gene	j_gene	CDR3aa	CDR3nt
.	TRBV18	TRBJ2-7	CASSGGYSGLSSYEQYF	TGTGCCAGCTCAGGGGGCTACTCGGGACTATCCTCCTACGAGCAGTACTTC
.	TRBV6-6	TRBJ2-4	CASSAGLKNIQYF	TGTGCCAGCAGTGCGGGTCTCAAAAACATTCAGTACTTC
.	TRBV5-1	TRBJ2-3	CASSLDRGLSTDTQYF	TGCGCCAGCAGCTTGGACAGGGGACTTAGCACAGATACGCAGTATTTT
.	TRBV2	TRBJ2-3	CASSENLGGADTQYF	TGTGCCAGCAGTGAAAATTTAGGGGGGGCAGATACGCAGTATTTT
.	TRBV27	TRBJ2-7	CASSLSIQGGRYEQYF	TGTGCCAGCAGTTTATCGATCCAAGGAGGACGCTACGAGCAGTACTTC
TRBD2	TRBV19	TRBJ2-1	CASSIAGRLAEYNEQFF	TGTGCCAGTAGTATAGCGGGTCGGCTAGCGGAATACAATGAGCAGTTCTTC
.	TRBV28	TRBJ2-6	CASSLGRSGANGLTF	TGTGCCAGCAGTTTAGGCCGCTCTGGGGCCAACGGCCTGACTTTC
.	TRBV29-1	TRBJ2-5	CSVVADTEYF	TGCAGCGTTGTAGCGGACACCGAGTACTTC
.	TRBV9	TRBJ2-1	CASSPGGDNEQFF	TGTGCCAGCAGCCCCGGGGGTGACAATGAGCAGTTCTTC
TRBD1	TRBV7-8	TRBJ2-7	CASSNSGTGSYEQYF	TGTGCCAGCAGCAATTCCGGGACAGGGTCCTACGAGCAGTACTTC
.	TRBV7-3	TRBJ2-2	CASSLNREGTGELFF	TGTGCCAGCAGCTTAAACAGGGAGGGAACCGGGGAGCTGTTTTTT
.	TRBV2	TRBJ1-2	CATQGTANYGYTF	TGTGCCACCCAGGGCACAGCGAACTATGGCTACACCTTC
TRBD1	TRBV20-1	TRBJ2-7	CSIRDRGVEYF	TGCAGTATACGGGACAGGGGAGTGGAGTACTTC
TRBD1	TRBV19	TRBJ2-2	CASSTGQGSGELFF	TGTGCCAGTAGTACAGGACAGGGATCCGGGGAGCTGTTTTTT